This T cell receptor (beta chain) was identified in a study of control samples from healthy donors and cancer patients. Generated by immunoSEQ multiplex PCR, the TCRdb table keeps only in-frame clones and is missing some. Here the sample spans around 100,000 clones, about 86% being singletons. Trimming left V 2 bases short and J 9 bases short, with 5 bases between. Germline-derived CDR1 and CDR2 are SGHTA and FQGNSA. This CDR3 is built from 11 residues. The sequence derives from a man in his thirties or forties in good health. The chain combines TRBV7-2 with TRBJ2-1; no firm D call. Sequenced: blood. The CDR3 DNA is TGTGCCAGCAGCTTAAGGAGTGAGCAGTTCTTC. It encodes CASSLRSEQFF.